Below, one T cell receptor beta chain is given with its context. Antigen: not known. The CDR3 is 13 amino acids. Germline V gene sequence: CDR1 SQVTM, CDR2 ANQGSEA. The V and J ends lost 7 bases and 6 bases respectively, with 18 bases between them. Ophthalmopathy in the patients scored at least 3 on Clinical Activity Score and at least 4 on NOSPECS grade, lasting under 3 months. The data are from a study of T cells in Graves' hyperthyroidism and ophthalmopathy. Study-wide findings and caveats: Most clonotypes expanded in thyroid above 0.001 were likewise present in blood. From stable hyperthyroidism, ophthalmopathy was separated by a 13 V-J model.

RNA transcripts were the template for amplifying TCR beta CDR3 regions. First-round RT-PCR of the TCR CDR3 relied on the HTBI primer set. MiXCR, run by TCRdb on the multiplex PCR reads, gives a single entry per CDR3 protein. Counted here are fewer than 550,000 distinct CDR3 sequences, around a quarter occurring once; the ten biggest clones make up around 10%. This sequence originates from a woman in her twenties or thirties with Graves' ophthalmopathy. This chain uses TRBV29-1 with TRBJ1-2; D remains unclear. The material sequenced was blood. The CDR3 here is CSGVNRGEDGYTF. DNA of the CDR3: TGCAGCGGCGTGAACCGGGGTGAGGATGGCTACACCTTC.